This T cell receptor (beta chain) was identified in a study of blood T cell repertoires in COVID-19. Study background: From the United States, Italy and Spain came samples of acute and convalescent COVID-19. The cDNA or gDNA used as material had been derived from T cells, B-cell-depleted T cells, or PBMCs.

The CDR3 runs to 12 residues. From germline, CDR1 is ENHRY and CDR2 SYGVKD. The V end lost 4 bases, the J end lost 6 bases, and 7 bases lay between the germline ends. In the study's own analysis: Counts of nucleated cells, estimated from reference gene primer amplification, were obtained. Assay used: immunoSEQ multiplex PCR; TCRdb lists only in-frame clones, some missing. The DNA gave D and trimming, while V, J and clone size come from that table. The profile shows about 140,000 clones, roughly four fifths of them singletons. V usage is TRBV10-3 and J usage is TRBJ2-1; no firm D call. This receptor was identified in a woman aged 55-75 years with acute or convalescent COVID-19. Sequencing used peripheral blood. CDR3: CAISGSGNEQFF. The CDR3 DNA reads as TGTGCCATCAGTGGGAGTGGCAATGAGCAGTTCTTC.